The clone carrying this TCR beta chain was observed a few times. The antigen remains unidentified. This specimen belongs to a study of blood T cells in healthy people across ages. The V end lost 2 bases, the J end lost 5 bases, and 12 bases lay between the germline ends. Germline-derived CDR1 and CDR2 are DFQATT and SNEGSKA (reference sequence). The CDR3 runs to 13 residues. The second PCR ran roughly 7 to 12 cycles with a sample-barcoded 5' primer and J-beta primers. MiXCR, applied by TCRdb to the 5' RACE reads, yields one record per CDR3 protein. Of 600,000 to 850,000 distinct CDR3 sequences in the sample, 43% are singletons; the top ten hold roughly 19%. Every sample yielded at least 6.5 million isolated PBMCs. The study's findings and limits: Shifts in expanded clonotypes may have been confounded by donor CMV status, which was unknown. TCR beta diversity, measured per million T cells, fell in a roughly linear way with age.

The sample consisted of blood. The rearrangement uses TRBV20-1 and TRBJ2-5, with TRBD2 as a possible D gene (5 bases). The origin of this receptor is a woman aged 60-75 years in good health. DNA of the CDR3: TGCAGTGCTAGACCCACTAGAGTGGAGACCCAGTACTTC. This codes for CSARPTRVETQYF.